One T cell receptor (beta chain) is described in this entry. The antigen remains undetermined. Every bit of the isolated RNA underwent reverse transcription, so sequencing read expressed TCRB transcripts. TCRdb's table, derived via immunoSEQ multiplex PCR, lists solely in-frame clones and lacks some. Of hundreds of thousands of clones listed, about 16% were seen once; the top ten hold 0.09% to 0.095%. The data originate from a study of beta chain features in type 1 diabetes. Sorting that relied on CD45RO/CCR7/CD25/CD127/CD95/CD27 yielded CD4+ naive, central memory, regulatory and stem cell-like memory cells. Study-wide findings and caveats: Insertions at VDJ junctions were less frequent in type 1 diabetes patients. These patients also deleted more nucleotides at the same junctions.

The receptor was derived from a man between 18 and 35 years old in good health. The sequenced material came from naive CD4+ T cells from blood.

CDR3 in amino acids: CASSLESNTEAFF. The CDR3 coding sequence is TGTGCCAGCAGCCTGGAGTCAAACACTGAAGCTTTCTTT. The rearrangement uses TRBV7-9 and TRBJ1-1; D ambiguous. Germline lookup yields CDR1 SEHNR and CDR2 FQNEAQ (reference sequence). Trimming removed 5 bases at V and 2 bases at J, with 9 bases between. There are 13 residues in the CDR3.